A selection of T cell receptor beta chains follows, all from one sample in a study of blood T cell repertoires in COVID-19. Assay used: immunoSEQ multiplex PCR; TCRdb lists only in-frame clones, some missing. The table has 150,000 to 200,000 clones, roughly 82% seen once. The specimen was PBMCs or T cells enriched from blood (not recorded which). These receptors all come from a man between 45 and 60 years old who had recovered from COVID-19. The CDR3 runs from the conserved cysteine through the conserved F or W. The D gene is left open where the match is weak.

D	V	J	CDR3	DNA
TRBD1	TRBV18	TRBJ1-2	CASSYGTGDYYGYTF	TGTGCCAGCTCATACGGGACAGGGGATTACTATGGCTACACCTTC
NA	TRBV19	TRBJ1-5	CASKGQQNQPQHF	TGTGCCAGTAAGGGACAACAGAATCAGCCCCAGCATTTT
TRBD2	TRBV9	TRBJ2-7	CASSETSGVYEQYF	TGTGCCAGCAGCGAGACTAGCGGGGTCTACGAGCAGTACTTC
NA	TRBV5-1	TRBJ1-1	CASSLFGQPNTEAFF	TGCGCCAGCAGCTTGTTCGGACAACCGAACACTGAAGCTTTCTTT
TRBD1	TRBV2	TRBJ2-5	CASSEATGQLQETQYF	TGTGCCAGCAGTGAAGCGACGGGACAGCTCCAAGAGACCCAGTACTTC
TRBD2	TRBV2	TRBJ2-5	CASSEAGGRAETQYF	TGTGCCAGCAGTGAAGCGGGCGGGAGGGCAGAGACCCAGTACTTC
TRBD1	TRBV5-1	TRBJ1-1	CASSSATGGVKDTEAFF	TGCGCCAGCAGCTCCGCGACAGGGGGTGTCAAGGACACTGAAGCTTTCTTT
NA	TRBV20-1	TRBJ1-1	CSARPGKAFF	TGCAGTGCTAGACCAGGCAAAGCTTTCTTT
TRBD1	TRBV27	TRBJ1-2	CASSLAGTGNYGYTF	TGTGCCAGCAGTTTGGCGGGGACAGGGAACTATGGCTACACCTTC
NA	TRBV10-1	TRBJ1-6	CASTGQQGSPLHF	TGCGCCAGCACTGGACAACAGGGTTCACCCCTCCACTTT
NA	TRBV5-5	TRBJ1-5	CASTLFPGQPQHF	TGTGCCAGCACCCTTTTCCCCGGTCAGCCCCAGCATTTT
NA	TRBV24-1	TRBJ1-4	CATSDPTDSPWEKLFF	TGTGCCACCAGTGACCCGACAGACTCTCCGTGGGAAAAACTGTTTTTT